The rows below give T cell receptor beta chains drawn from one sample of a study of cytomegalovirus exposure and HLA in healthy donors. TCRdb's table, derived via immunoSEQ multiplex PCR, lists solely in-frame clones and lacks some. This table holds tens of thousands of clones, 65% to 85% found once. The sequencing input was PBMCs. The receptor set was obtained from a man between 18 and 35 years old in good health and CMV-seronegative. CDR3s include the opening cysteine and the closing phenylalanine or tryptophan. The D gene is left open where the match is weak. Clone size appears in some rows only: once, few, many, or a class for an expanded clone.

clone size	J gene	D gene	V gene	CDR3 protein	CDR3 DNA
-	TRBJ2-1	-	TRBV5-1	CASSDNYSYNEQFF	TGCGCCAGCAGCGATAACTACTCCTACAATGAGCAGTTCTTC
-	TRBJ1-4	-	TRBV29-1	CSVCPGEDEKLFF	TGCAGCGTTTGTCCGGGGGAGGATGAAAAACTGTTTTTT
-	TRBJ2-7	-	TRBV12-5	CASGLVQGRGDEQYF	TGTGCTAGTGGTTTGGTACAGGGCAGGGGTGACGAGCAGTACTTC
-	TRBJ2-4	-	TRBV6-6	CASTPGNIQYF	TGTGCCAGCACCCCCGGGAACATTCAGTACTTC
-	TRBJ1-2	TRBD1	TRBV19	CATGYYGYTF	TGTGCGACAGGGTACTATGGCTACACCTTC
-	TRBJ1-4	-	TRBV28	CASSLLGPGNEKLFF	TGTGCCAGCAGCCTTCTTGGGCCGGGGAATGAAAAACTGTTTTTT
-	TRBJ2-1	TRBD2	TRBV30	CAWAGTRKGEQFF	TGTGCCTGGGCCGGGACTAGGAAGGGTGAGCAGTTCTTC
-	TRBJ1-2	TRBD1	TRBV11-2	CASSSLGQGASGYTF	TGTGCCAGCAGCTCCCTGGGACAGGGGGCTTCCGGCTACACCTTC
-	TRBJ1-6	-	TRBV6-4	CASSSGTDNSPLHF	TGTGCCAGCAGCTCCGGGACTGATAATTCACCCCTCCACTTT
-	TRBJ1-6	TRBD1	TRBV5-1	CASSWGQANSPLHF	TGCGCCAGCAGCTGGGGACAGGCTAATTCACCCCTCCACTTT
-	TRBJ2-7	TRBD2	TRBV5-1	CASSPGLAGGSYEQYF	TGCGCCAGCAGCCCGGGACTAGCGGGAGGCTCCTACGAGCAGTACTTC
-	TRBJ2-2	-	TRBV4-2	CASSQDRDGSNTGELFF	TGTGCCAGCAGCCAAGATAGGGACGGGAGCAACACCGGGGAGCTGTTTTTT
-	TRBJ2-5	TRBD1	TRBV7-2	CASSLVGTGGGQETQYF	TGTGCCAGCAGCTTAGTGGGGACAGGGGGGGGCCAAGAGACCCAGTACTTC
once	TRBJ2-5	TRBD2	TRBV6-5	CASTGGSGPETQYF	TGTGCCAGCACCGGCGGGAGTGGCCCAGAGACCCAGTACTTC
-	TRBJ1-5	TRBD1	TRBV28	CASSLGTAFVFQPQHF	TGTGCCAGCAGTCTAGGGACAGCATTTGTGTTCCAGCCCCAGCATTTT
-	TRBJ2-7	TRBD1	TRBV18	CASSPGTAYEQYF	TGTGCCAGCTCACCCGGGACAGCCTACGAGCAGTACTTC
few	TRBJ1-2	-	TRBV5-6	CASSLAGTFNGYTF	TGTGCCAGCAGCTTGGCAGGAACCTTCAATGGCTACACCTTC
few	TRBJ1-5	-	TRBV6-5	CASSGGARNQPQHF	TGTGCCAGCAGTGGGGGGGCGCGCAATCAGCCCCAGCATTTT